This T cell receptor (beta chain) was profiled in a study of Tregs in tolerant kidney transplant recipients. Study-level information: An approximately three-day belatacept mixed lymphocyte reaction, sometimes plus 5-day graft donor restimulation, preceded CD4+CD25+CD127- sorting.

Trimming stripped 4 bases from V and 3 bases from J, with 15 bases between. This CDR3 region has 16 residues. In germline, CDR1 is KGHSH, CDR2 LQKENI. Findings and caveats of the study: Few patients were studied, so findings need validation in larger groups.

Generated by immunoSEQ multiplex PCR, the TCRdb table keeps only in-frame clones and is missing some. Of around 31,000 clones listed, 82% are singletons. The sample holds one count of this clone. Its antigen is still unknown. The origin of this receptor is a human donor in good health. V is TRBV18 and J is TRBJ2-2; D unclear. The sample was Tregs from blood cultured with allogeneic cells. CDR3 nucleotides: TGTGCCAGCTCACAATTGGGGAAGGTTGACACCGGGGAGCTGTTTTTT. This codes for CASSQLGKVDTGELFF. Full variable domain (outside the CDR3, taken from reference TRBV18 and TRBJ2-2): NAGVMQNPRHLVRRRGQEARLRCSPMKGHSHVYWYRQLPEEGLKFMVYLQKENIIDESGMPKERFSAEFPKEGPSILRIQQVVRGDSAAYFCASSQLGKVDTGELFFGEGSRLTVL.